The 32 T cell receptor beta chains below all came from one sample that was sequenced in a study of blood T cells in healthy people across ages. With a J-beta primer mix and a sample-barcoded 5' primer, a second PCR ran about 7 to 12 cycles. TCRdb analysed the 5' RACE reads with MiXCR anew, one entry per CDR3 protein. This table holds roughly 2 million distinct CDR3 sequences, 49% found once. The sample comprised blood. These receptor sequences come from a middle-aged woman in good health.

A remark on this clonotype: The junction and the germline gene differ at one end; a read error may be behind it. The CDR3, as DNA: TGTGTCAGCAGCTTAAAGTGGCCTAGCGGGGGAACAGATACGCAGTATTTT. Translating gives CVSSLKWPSGGTDTQYF. The rearrangement uses TRBV7-6 and TRBJ2-3, with 10 bases fitting TRBD2. The CDR3 runs to 17 residues. The V gene's germline CDR1 is SGHVS and CDR2 FNYEAQ. Using reference TRBV7-6 and TRBJ2-3 for the parts outside the CDR3, the full variable domain is GAGVSQSPRYKVTKRGQDVALRCDPISGHVSLYWYRQALGQGPEFLTYFNYEAQQDKSGLPNDRFSAERPEGSISTLTIQRTEQRDSAMYRCVSSLKWPSGGTDTQYFGPGTRLTVL.

The rearrangement uses TRBV12-3 or TRBV12-4 and TRBJ2-5; 11 positions agree with TRBD2. This CDR3 spans 19 amino acids. V was pared by 2 bases and J by 11 bases, with 22 bases of the junction left unmatched. CDR3: CASSLRASGGPAIGNEQYF. The CDR3 bases are TGTGCCAGCAGTTTAAGGGCTAGCGGGGGGCCGGCGATTGGCAATGAGCAGTACTTC.

This clonotype was observed a handful of times. CDR3 nucleotide sequence: TGTGCCAGCAGCTCCGGCGGATCGAACACTGAAGCTTTCTTT. Its protein is CASSSGGSNTEAFF. The chain links TRBV7-2 to TRBJ1-1; no clear D gene. Germline loops: CDR1 SGHTA, CDR2 FQGNSA. The length of the CDR3 is 14 residues. V was clipped by 4 bases and J by 1 base, with 10 bases between them. Supplemented by reference TRBV7-2 and TRBJ1-1, the full variable domain reads GAGVSQSPSNKVTEKGKDVELRCDPISGHTALYWYRQSLGQGLEFLIYFQGNSAPDKSGLPSDRFSAERTGGSVSTLTIQRTQQEDSAVYLCASSSGGSNTEAFFGQGTRLTVV.

The chain recombines TRBV24-1 with TRBJ2-4; no definite D call. Germline CDR1 is KGHDR and CDR2 is SFDVKD. The V and J ends lost 8 bases and 6 bases respectively, with 13 bases between them. CDR3 length: 13 residues. CDR3 nucleotide sequence: TGTGCCACCACTGGGAAGAAGCTAAACATTCAGTACTTC. Encoded protein: CATTGKKLNIQYF.

The genes are TRBV2 and TRBJ2-7, with 12 nucleotides matching TRBD1. The V and J ends lost 9 bases and 5 bases, in that order; junction bases with no gene match: 8. The germline gives CDR1 SNHLY, CDR2 FYNNEI. CDR3 length: 14 residues. The CDR3 DNA sequence: TGTGCCAGTTGCCGGGACAGGGGGCAGGACGAGCAGTACTTC. This encodes CASCRDRGQDEQYF.

This clonotype appeared a few times. The genes are TRBV15 and TRBJ1-5; TRBD1 matches at 7 bases. V shed 1 base, J shed 6 bases, and the junction held 6 bases outside the gene matches. Germline values: CDR1 LNHNV, CDR2 YYDKDF (reference sequence). CDR3 length: 15 amino acids. The CDR3 reads CATSRADRVSQPQHF. The CDR3 DNA follows: TGTGCCACCAGCAGAGCAGACAGGGTTAGTCAGCCCCAGCATTTT.

Ten or more counts support this clonotype. The chain uses TRBV29-1 and TRBJ2-3, with TRBD1 as a possible D gene (5 bases). Per the germline V gene, CDR1 is SQVTM and CDR2 is ANQGSEA. The CDR3 length is 13 residues. V shed 5 bases and J shed 5 bases, with 14 bases lying between them. CDR3 amino acids: CSVPSHRGDTQYF. The CDR3 DNA reads as TGCAGCGTTCCAAGCCATAGGGGAGATACGCAGTATTTT.

There are a few counts of this clonotype. The chain combines TRBV21-1 with TRBJ1-2; the table assigns TRBD1, which was not confirmed against the DNA. TRBV21-1 is recorded as a pseudogene. The length of the CDR3 is 15 residues. The chain's CDR3 is CASSLLGQPGECYTF. The CDR3 nucleotides read TGTGCCAGCAGCCTGTTAGGTCAACCCGGAGAGTGCTACACCTTC.

This chain connects TRBV4-2 to TRBJ2-1; 10 bases align to TRBD2. J was trimmed by 3 bases and V by 0 bases; bases with no gene match: 8. Germline V gene sequence: CDR1 LGHNA, CDR2 YNFKEQ. This CDR3 contains 18 residues. Here the CDR3 reads CASSQDPFSGGIYNEQFF. CDR3 coding DNA: TGTGCCAGCAGCCAAGACCCTTTTAGCGGGGGGATCTACAATGAGCAGTTCTTC.

The chain recombines TRBV6-2 or TRBV6-3 with TRBJ1-2; a weak D match, TRBD1 (5 bases). The ends were cut back, 6 bases at V and 8 bases at J, with 16 bases in the middle. This CDR3 is built from 13 residues. Germline CDR1 is MNHEY and CDR2 is SVGEGT. CDR3 sequence (DNA): TGTGCCAGCAGCCAGGGACGATGGGGAGGCTACACCTTC. Translated, it gives CASSQGRWGGYTF.

The CDR3 sequence is CASSQDQLAGRSSYNEQFF. In DNA, the CDR3 is TGCGCCAGCAGCCAAGATCAACTAGCGGGCCGGAGCTCCTACAATGAGCAGTTCTTC. The chain links TRBV4-3 to TRBJ2-1; 9 nucleotides agree with TRBD2. The CDR3 has 19 residues. Trimming removed 0 bases from V and 0 bases from J; junction bases left unmatched: 9. The germline V gene has CDR1 LGHNA and CDR2 YSLEER.

This rearrangement joins TRBV7-6 to TRBJ2-7; D not resolved. Germline V gene sequence: CDR1 SGHVS, CDR2 FNYEAQ. The CDR3 contains 15 residues. V lost 0 bases and J lost 2, with 11 bases in between. CDR3 amino acids: CASSLALTEAYEQYF. CDR3 DNA sequence: TGTGCCAGCAGCTTAGCCCTCACAGAAGCCTACGAGCAGTACTTC.

This rearrangement joins TRBV29-1 to TRBJ2-3; a weak D match, TRBD2 (6 bases). CDR1 SQVTM and CDR2 ANQGSEA come from the germline V gene. The CDR3 is made up of 13 amino acids. V dropped 7 bases and J dropped 2 bases, with 13 bases sitting between them. CDR3 protein: CSGRRTNTDTQYF. The CDR3 DNA is TGCAGCGGCCGGAGGACTAACACAGATACGCAGTATTTT.

The rearrangement uses TRBV7-6 and TRBJ2-5; tentative D call: TRBD2 (5 bases). This CDR3 is built from 15 residues. Trimming cost V 2 bases and J 2 bases, with 12 bases left between them. Germline loops: CDR1 SGHVS, CDR2 FNYEAQ. The CDR3 sequence is CASSLLSRTQETQYF. Written as DNA, the CDR3 is TGTGCCAGCAGCTTACTCTCCAGGACTCAAGAGACCCAGTACTTC.

In its sample, this clonotype was seen a few times. The rearrangement joins TRBV3-1 to TRBJ2-3; D not certain. This CDR3 contains 17 residues. V gave up 1 base and J gave up 2 bases, with 16 bases separating them. Germline CDR1 is LGHDT and CDR2 is YNNKEL (reference sequence). For the CDR3, the DNA is TGTGCCAGCAGCCAAGGATCTCTAGGTCCTAACACAGATACGCAGTATTTT. Amino acids: CASSQGSLGPNTDTQYF.

The chain links TRBV7-2 to TRBJ1-6, with 9 bases matching TRBD1. V gave up 6 bases and J gave up 9 bases; unmatched junction bases: 3. Germline V gives CDR1 SGHTA, CDR2 FQGNSA. This CDR3 is built from 13 residues. CDR3 in amino acids: CASRGQGGSPLHF. CDR3 nucleotide sequence: TGTGCCAGCAGGGGACAGGGAGGTTCACCCCTCCACTTT.

A few counts support this clonotype. The chain links TRBV20-1 to TRBJ2-2, with 7 bases fitting TRBD2. Germline V gene sequence: CDR1 DFQATT, CDR2 SNEGSKA (reference sequence). Trimming cost V 3 bases and J 3 bases; bases outside gene matches: 7. There are 15 residues in the CDR3. The CDR3 protein is CSASARGMHTGELFF. The CDR3 DNA is TGCAGTGCTAGTGCGCGGGGGATGCACACCGGGGAGCTGTTTTTT.

CDR3 protein: CASSFFGTSGFAGETQYF. As DNA, the CDR3 is TGTGCCAGCAGTTTCTTCGGGACTAGCGGGTTTGCTGGAGAGACCCAGTACTTC. The chain links TRBV27 to TRBJ2-5, with 12 bases fitting TRBD2. There are 18 residues in the CDR3. The V gene's germline CDR1 is MNHEY and CDR2 SMNVEV (reference sequence). After removal of 3 bases from V and 4 bases from J, the junction contained 12 bases not matched to a gene.

The chain recombines TRBV18 with TRBJ2-4; the D gene could be TRBD1 or TRBD2 (5 bases each). The tail of the sequence fits TRBJ2-7 better, so the J call may be wrong. Germline assignment: CDR1 KGHSH and CDR2 LQKENI. This CDR3 is 15 amino acids long. The CDR3 region has the DNA TGTGCCAGCTCACCACCTTCGGGACGAATCCACGAGCAGTACTTC. As protein: CASSPPSGRIHEQYF.

The chain has TRBV4-2 and TRBJ2-3; tentative D call: TRBD2 (5 bases). CDR3 size: 15 residues. Germline CDR1 and CDR2: LGHNA and YNFKEQ. V was trimmed by 4 bases and J by 12 bases, leaving 23 bases between them. In DNA, the CDR3 is TGTGCCAGCAGCCTTCAAGGCCACGGGGAGCCGAACCAGTATTTT. It codes for CASSLQGHGEPNQYF.

The rearrangement joins TRBV5-1 to TRBJ2-1; D is undetermined. CDR1 and CDR2 from the germline V gene are SGHRS and YFSETQ. The CDR3 runs to 15 residues. The V end was cut by 0 bases, the J end by 2 bases, with 9 bases between. CDR3 sequence (DNA): TGCGCCAGCAGCTTGGTCACGGTGGCCTACAATGAGCAGTTCTTC. Protein product: CASSLVTVAYNEQFF.

This chain joins TRBV5-1 and TRBJ2-4; TRBD1 aligns across 9 bases. Germline CDR1 and CDR2: SGHRS and YFSETQ. Unmatched junction bases numbered 11, after V lost 4 bases and J lost 6 bases. This CDR3 is 16 amino acids long. The DNA for the CDR3 is TGCGCCAGCAGCGTGAGGCCGGGACAGGGACTAAACATTCAGTACTTC. Translated: CASSVRPGQGLNIQYF.

This clonotype came up once. The rearrangement uses TRBV7-6 and TRBJ1-4; 7 nucleotides agree with TRBD1. The J segment lost 5 bases and the V segment lost 5 bases, leaving 8 bases of the junction unmatched. Germline CDR1 and CDR2: SGHVS and FNYEAQ. The CDR3 contains 15 residues. CDR3 amino acids: CASSPDRAPNEKLFF. The CDR3 DNA sequence: TGTGCCAGCAGCCCAGACAGGGCACCCAATGAAAAACTGTTTTTT.

This clonotype was counted between two and nine times. The chain combines TRBV20-1 with TRBJ2-3; 8 nucleotides match TRBD2. CDR3 length equals 13 residues. V shed 4 bases and J 4 bases; nucleotides not matched to a gene: 4. CDR1 and CDR2 from the germline V gene are DFQATT and SNEGSKA (reference sequence). The CDR3 reads CSAIFSGADTQYF. The DNA of the CDR3 is TGCAGTGCTATTTTTAGCGGGGCAGATACGCAGTATTTT.

The chain uses TRBV7-2 and TRBJ2-7, with 8 bases matching TRBD1. CDR1 SGHTA and CDR2 FQGNSA come from the germline V gene. The CDR3 loop spans 15 amino acids. V lost 4 bases, J lost 5 bases, and 10 bases stayed unmatched. CDR3 residues: CASSSSAGGRDEQYF. The CDR3 nucleotides read TGTGCCAGCAGCTCATCCGCAGGGGGCCGGGACGAGCAGTACTTC. Together with reference TRBV7-2 and TRBJ2-7, the CDR3 gives the full variable domain: GAGVSQSPSNKVTEKGKDVELRCDPISGHTALYWYRQSLGQGLEFLIYFQGNSAPDKSGLPSDRFSAERTGGSVSTLTIQRTQQEDSAVYLCASSSSAGGRDEQYFGPGTRLTVT.

This clonotype was picked up a small number of times. This sequence may be a read error, since a much larger clone differs from it by one base. This chain connects TRBV29-1 to TRBJ2-1; D ambiguous. The end of the DNA fits TRBJ2-7 better, so the J call may be wrong. This CDR3 has 15 amino acids. The germline CDR1 and CDR2 sequences are SQVTM and ANQGSEA. CDR3: CSVEATKSSYNEQYF. CDR3 nucleotides: TGCAGCGTTGAGGCTACCAAGAGCTCCTACAATGAGCAGTACTTC.

The V call is TRBV3-1, the J call TRBJ2-7; either TRBD1 or TRBD2 may supply D (5 bases each). Between the trimmed V and J ends, which lost 3 bases and 2 bases, there was a span of 14 bases. Per germline, CDR1 LGHDT and CDR2 YNNKEL (reference sequence). This CDR3 region has 15 residues. CDR3 sequence (DNA): TGTGCCAGCAGCCAGGATGTGATGGGGGCCTACGAGCAGTACTTC. This translates into CASSQDVMGAYEQYF.

This clonotype has more than one count but fewer than ten. The chain couples TRBV4-1 to TRBJ2-5, with D perhaps assigned TRBD1 or TRBD2 (5 bases each). V was cut by 1 base and J by 0 bases, with 6 bases left in between. The CDR3 extends over 14 amino acids. Germline CDR1 and CDR2: MGHRA and YSYEKL. The CDR3 nucleotides read TGCGCCAGCAGCCAAGGGGACGACCAAGAGACCCAGTACTTC. It specifies CASSQGDDQETQYF.

The table lists this clonotype with a few counts. This chain connects TRBV29-1 to TRBJ2-5; 9 positions match TRBD2. The germline V gene encodes CDR1 SQVTM and CDR2 ANQGSEA. The CDR3 is 15 residues long. The trim removed 7 bases at V and 5 bases at J, leaving 14 bases unmatched. CDR3 in amino acids: CSAIPLAGMMETQYF. The CDR3 nucleotides read TGCAGCGCCATACCCCTAGCGGGGATGATGGAGACCCAGTACTTC. The entire variable domain, with the rest obtained from reference TRBV29-1 and TRBJ2-5, is as follows: SAVISQKPSRDICQRGTSLTIQCQVDSQVTMMFWYRQQPGQSLTLIATANQGSEATYESGFVIDKFPISRPNLTFSTLTVSNMSPEDSSIYLCSAIPLAGMMETQYFGPGTRLLVL.

This clonotype was counted a few times. The chain joins TRBV7-9 to TRBJ2-5, with TRBD1 matching 12 bases. The CDR3 runs 15 residues. The V gene's germline CDR1 is SEHNR and CDR2 FQNEAQ (reference sequence). V gave up 4 bases and J gave up 4 bases; unmatched junction bases: 4. The CDR3 DNA sequence: TGTGCCAGCAGCTGGCCGGGACAGGGGGCAGAGACCCAGTACTTC. Its translation is CASSWPGQGAETQYF.

This chain joins TRBV11-2 and TRBJ2-7; 10 bases agree with TRBD1. The CDR3 runs to 13 residues. J lost 6 bases, V lost 8 bases, and 7 bases had no gene match. The germline gives CDR1 SGHAT, CDR2 FQNNGV. The CDR3 here is CASGPDRGREQYF. Here the CDR3 DNA reads TGTGCCAGCGGCCCTGACAGGGGGCGCGAGCAGTACTTC.

The V gene is TRBV29-1, the J gene TRBJ1-1; 9 bases are shared with TRBD1. V lost 7 bases to trimming and J lost 7 bases; unmatched junction nucleotides: 10. This CDR3 is 13 amino acids long. The V gene's germline CDR1 is SQVTM and CDR2 ANQGSEA. The CDR3 sequence: CSATNPGQGEAFF. The CDR3 DNA sequence: TGCAGCGCCACCAACCCGGGACAGGGTGAAGCTTTCTTT. The whole variable domain, filled in from reference TRBV29-1 and TRBJ1-1, reads SAVISQKPSRDICQRGTSLTIQCQVDSQVTMMFWYRQQPGQSLTLIATANQGSEATYESGFVIDKFPISRPNLTFSTLTVSNMSPEDSSIYLCSATNPGQGEAFFGQGTRLTVV.